A single sample gave rise to the 15 T cell receptor beta chains below, sequenced in a study of CD8 T cells in Susac syndrome. Random hexamers were used to reverse transcribe the RNA input (about 0.45 to 1 ug). One entry per CDR3 protein results from TCRdb running MiXCR on the immunoSEQ multiplex PCR reads. This sample carries 200,000 or so distinct CDR3 sequences, approximately 95% of them seen once, and the ten largest clones take 0.15% to 0.2%. The sequenced sample consisted of CD8+ T cells from PBMCs. Receptors originate from a human donor with Susac syndrome.

The V and J genes are TRBV11-2 and TRBJ2-3; 14 bases line up with TRBD2. CDR3 length equals 18 residues. J was trimmed by 2 bases and V by 0 bases; bases with no gene match: 4. Germline assignment: CDR1 SGHAT and CDR2 FQNNGV. In nucleotides, the CDR3 is TGTGCCAGCAGCTTAGAAGGGACTAGCGGGGGAGACACAGATACGCAGTATTTT. Its protein is CASSLEGTSGGDTDTQYF.

The chain uses TRBV7-9 and TRBJ1-5; D might be TRBD1 (5 bases). CDR3 length: 15 amino acids. Germline loops: CDR1 SEHNR, CDR2 FQNEAQ (reference sequence). Deletions cut 3 bases from V and 5 bases from J, with 14 bases between. CDR3: CASSFGETEDQPQHF. In DNA, the CDR3 is TGTGCCAGCAGCTTCGGTGAGACAGAGGATCAGCCCCAGCATTTT.

V gene TRBV3-1 combines with J gene TRBJ1-2; D may be TRBD1 (5 bases). Trimming shortened V by 5 bases and J by 7 bases, and 14 bases separated the two germline ends. Germline V gives CDR1 LGHDT, CDR2 YNNKEL (reference sequence). The CDR3 length is 13 residues. This CDR3 reads CASSYVGGVGYTF. The CDR3 region has the DNA TGTGCCAGCAGCTACGTCGGGGGGGTTGGCTACACCTTC.

Written as DNA, the CDR3 is TGTGCCAGCAGCTTAAGGGGAGAATGGGAGACCCAGTACTTC. As protein: CASSLRGEWETQYF. The rearrangement uses TRBV13 and TRBJ2-5, with D possibly being TRBD1 or TRBD2 (5 bases each). The CDR3 has 14 residues. Between the trimmed V and J ends, which lost 2 bases and 5 bases, there was a span of 12 bases. Germline V gene lookup returns CDR1 PRHDT and CDR2 FYEKMQ (reference sequence).

This rearrangement joins TRBV15 to TRBJ2-3; D might be TRBD1 (7 bases). The length of the CDR3 is 15 residues. CDR1 and CDR2 (germline): LNHNV, YYDKDF (reference sequence). Trimming took 3 bases from V and 4 from J, leaving 14 bases between them. The CDR3 spells CATSSQGGSPDTQYF. The CDR3 DNA is TGTGCCACCAGCAGTCAGGGGGGCTCCCCAGATACGCAGTATTTT.

A single count supports this clonotype. The chain links TRBV25-1 to TRBJ2-7; maybe TRBD1 (6 bases). V lost 5 bases and J 3 bases, leaving 14 bases between the germline ends. The length of the CDR3 is 14 residues. The germline V gene encodes CDR1 MGHDK and CDR2 SYGVNS. The CDR3 sequence: CASSPGQWGYEQYF. CDR3 nucleotide sequence: TGTGCCAGCAGTCCCGGACAGTGGGGCTACGAGCAGTACTTC.

The chain carries TRBV11-2 and TRBJ2-7; D gene uncertain. CDR3 size: 12 residues. The germline V gene encodes CDR1 SGHAT and CDR2 FQNNGV. V lost 1 base and J lost 3, with 4 bases in between. The CDR3 DNA reads TGTGCCAGCAGCTTAGTGATCTACGAGCAGTACTTC. Protein sequence: CASSLVIYEQYF.

This sequence joins TRBV13 and TRBJ1-2; D may be TRBD1 (6 bases). CDR3 size: 12 residues. Germline V CDR1 and CDR2: PRHDT, FYEKMQ (reference sequence). The V gene lost 5 bases and the J gene lost 6 bases, with 10 bases spanning the gap. CDR3 sequence reads: CASSARGNGYTF. The CDR3 nucleotides are TGTGCCAGCAGCGCCAGGGGTAATGGCTACACCTTC.

The V and J genes are TRBV20-1 and TRBJ1-4, with 7 bases identical to TRBD1. In germline, CDR1 is DFQATT, CDR2 SNEGSKA (reference sequence). This CDR3 is 15 amino acids long. Trimming removed 0 bases from V and 8 bases from J; junction bases left unmatched: 9. CDR3 coding DNA: TGCAGTGCTAGAGATCCCTTGGGACAGTTGGAAAAACTGTTTTTT. It is translated as CSARDPLGQLEKLFF.

This chain's CDR3 is CSARGTTGAYQPQHF. The CDR3 DNA sequence: TGCAGTGCTAGAGGGACGACAGGGGCGTATCAGCCCCAGCATTTT. The genes are TRBV20-1 and TRBJ1-5; 8 bases agree with TRBD1. Germline CDR1 DFQATT, CDR2 SNEGSKA (reference sequence). The junction had 7 bases not matched to a gene; V was cut back by 1 base and J by 5 bases. This CDR3 spans 15 amino acids.

The rearrangement joins TRBV29-1 to TRBJ2-3; 9 bases fit TRBD2. Germline CDR1 and CDR2: SQVTM and ANQGSEA. V was clipped by 4 bases and J by 2 bases; unmatched bases: 4. The CDR3 has 14 amino acids. The CDR3 loop is CSVALAGHTDTQYF. The CDR3 DNA follows: TGCAGCGTTGCGCTAGCGGGGCACACAGATACGCAGTATTTT.

This rearrangement joins TRBV5-1 to TRBJ2-1, with TRBD1 matching over 7 bases. Germline CDR1 and CDR2: SGHRS and YFSETQ. Trimming removed 3 bases from V and 0 bases from J; junction bases left unmatched: 3. The CDR3 is made up of 15 amino acids. CDR3 in amino acids: CASSSGQNSYNEQFF. In DNA form, the CDR3 reads TGCGCCAGCAGCTCGGGACAGAACTCCTACAATGAGCAGTTCTTC. The full variable domain, its missing parts supplied by reference TRBV5-1 and TRBJ2-1, is KAGVTQTPRYLIKTRGQQVTLSCSPISGHRSVSWYQQTPGQGLQFLFEYFSETQRNKGNFPGRFSGRQFSNSRSEMNVSTLELGDSALYLCASSSGQNSYNEQFFGPGTRLTVL.

The chain couples TRBV6-1 to TRBJ2-1; TRBD2 matches 10 bases. J lost 2 bases, V lost 5 bases, and 3 bases had no gene match. The CDR3 contains 15 residues. Germline V lookup: CDR1 MNHNS, CDR2 SASEGT. The DNA of the CDR3 is TGTGCCAGCAGTCGGGGACTAGCGACCTACAATGAGCAGTTCTTC. Its translation: CASSRGLATYNEQFF.

V and J are TRBV2 and TRBJ1-1; D uncertain. CDR1 and CDR2 from the germline V gene are SNHLY and FYNNEI. This CDR3 contains 12 residues. V lost 2 bases and J 10 bases, leaving 11 bases between the germline ends. The CDR3, as DNA: TGTGCCAGCAGTGAAATGGAGGGAGGAGCTTTCTTT. This translates into CASSEMEGGAFF.

This chain links TRBV19 with TRBJ2-7; 14 nucleotides align to TRBD2. This CDR3 is built from 17 residues. Germline V gene data show CDR1 as LNHDA and CDR2 as SQIVND (reference sequence). V trimming: 5 bases; J trimming: 3 bases; junction bases outside the gene matches: 9. The CDR3 protein is CASSPSGLAGEVYEQYF. The CDR3 DNA follows: TGTGCCAGTAGTCCTTCGGGACTAGCGGGAGAAGTCTACGAGCAGTACTTC.